This T cell receptor beta chain was identified in a study of PD-L1 blockade in urothelial cancer. Study summary: The number of prior chemotherapy regimens per patient was 0 to 3. Blood samples had a median of approximately 150,000 T cells, tens of thousands of unique TCRs, and clonality around 0.08.

The time point here: peripheral blood 6 weeks after treatment start. Synthetic templates analogous to TCR were spiked into all PCRs individually. Produced via immunoSEQ multiplex PCR; TCRdb's table is partial and in-frame only. Of some 120,000 clones listed, roughly 82% were seen once; the top ten hold 2% to 2.5%. The sequence came from a man aged 50 or older with urothelial cancer. Sequences were derived from PBMCs, sampled around atezolizumab (anti-PD-L1) treatment.

CDR3 protein: CASSNTGTSGSNEQFF. In DNA form, the CDR3 reads TGTGCCAGCAGTAATACCGGGACTAGCGGGAGCAATGAGCAGTTCTTC. The chain employs TRBV28 and TRBJ2-1; 14 nucleotides align to TRBD2. The CDR3 sequence is 16 residues long. Germline V gene sequence: CDR1 MDHEN, CDR2 SYDVKM. The V segment lost 5 bases and the J segment 6 bases; nucleotides outside the gene matches: 6.